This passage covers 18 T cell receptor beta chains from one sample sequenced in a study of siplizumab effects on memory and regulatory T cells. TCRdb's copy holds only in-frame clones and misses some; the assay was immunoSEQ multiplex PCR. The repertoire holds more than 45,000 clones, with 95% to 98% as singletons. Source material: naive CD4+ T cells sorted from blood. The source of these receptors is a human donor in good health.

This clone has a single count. The CDR3 DNA reads as TGTGCCAGTAGTATACAGGGGGCTTATCTCAATGAGCAGTTCTTC. Protein product: CASSIQGAYLNEQFF. This chain joins TRBV19 and TRBJ2-1; 8 bases agree with TRBD1. This CDR3 is 15 amino acids long. Germline V gene sequence: CDR1 LNHDA, CDR2 SQIVND (reference sequence). Trimming at V came to 2 bases and at J to 6 bases, leaving 6 bases not matched to a gene.

Here the CDR3 reads CASSFPDRANVLTF. The CDR3 DNA sequence: TGTGCCAGCAGTTTTCCGGACAGGGCCAACGTCCTGACTTTC. The chain couples TRBV6-6 to TRBJ2-6; possible D gene TRBD1, 5 bases. The V end was cut by 4 bases, the J end by 5 bases, with 9 bases between. CDR1 and CDR2 (germline): MNHNY, SVGAGI (reference sequence). The CDR3 consists of 14 residues.

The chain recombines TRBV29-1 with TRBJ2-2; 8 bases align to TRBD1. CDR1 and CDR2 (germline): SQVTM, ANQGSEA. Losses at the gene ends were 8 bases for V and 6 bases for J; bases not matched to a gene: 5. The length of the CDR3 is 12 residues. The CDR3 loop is CSTPGGPGELFF. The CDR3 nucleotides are TGCAGCACTCCAGGGGGCCCCGGGGAGCTGTTTTTT.

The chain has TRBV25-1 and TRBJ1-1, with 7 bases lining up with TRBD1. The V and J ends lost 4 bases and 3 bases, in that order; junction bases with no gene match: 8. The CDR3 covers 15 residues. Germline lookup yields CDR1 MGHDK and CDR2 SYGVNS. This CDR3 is CASSAPTGPDTEAFF. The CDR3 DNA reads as TGTGCCAGCAGTGCTCCGACAGGGCCAGACACTGAAGCTTTCTTT. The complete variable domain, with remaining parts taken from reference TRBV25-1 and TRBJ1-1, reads EADIYQTPRYLVIGTGKKITLECSQTMGHDKMYWYQQDPGMELHLIHYSYGVNSTEKGDLSSESTVSRIRTEHFPLTLESARPSHTSQYLCASSAPTGPDTEAFFGQGTRLTVV.

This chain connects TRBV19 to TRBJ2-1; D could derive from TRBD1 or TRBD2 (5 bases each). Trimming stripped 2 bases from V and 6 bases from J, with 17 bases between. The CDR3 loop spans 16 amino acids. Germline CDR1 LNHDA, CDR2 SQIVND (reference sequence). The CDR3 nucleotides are TGTGCCAGTAGTATATTCGGGACGGTAGTAGTCAATGAGCAGTTCTTC. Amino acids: CASSIFGTVVVNEQFF.

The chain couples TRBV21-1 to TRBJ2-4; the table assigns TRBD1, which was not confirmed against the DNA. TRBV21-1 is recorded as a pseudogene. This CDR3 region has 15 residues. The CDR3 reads CASSISQDREDIQYF. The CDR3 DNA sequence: TGTGCCAGCAGCATCTCCCAAGACAGGGAAGACATTCAGTACTTC.

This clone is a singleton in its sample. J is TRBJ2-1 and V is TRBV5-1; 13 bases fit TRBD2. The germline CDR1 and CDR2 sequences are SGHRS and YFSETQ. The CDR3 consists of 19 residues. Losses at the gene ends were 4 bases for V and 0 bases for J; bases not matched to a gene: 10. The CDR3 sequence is CASSKSTSGRGSSYNEQFF. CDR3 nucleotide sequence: TGCGCCAGCAGCAAAAGCACTAGCGGGAGGGGGAGCTCCTACAATGAGCAGTTCTTC.

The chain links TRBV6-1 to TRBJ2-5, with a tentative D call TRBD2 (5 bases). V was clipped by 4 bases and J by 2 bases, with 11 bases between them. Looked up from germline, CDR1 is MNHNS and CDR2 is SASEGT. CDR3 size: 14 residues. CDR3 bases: TGTGCCAGCAGTGGAGGGTTACGGCAAGAGACCCAGTACTTC. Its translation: CASSGGLRQETQYF.

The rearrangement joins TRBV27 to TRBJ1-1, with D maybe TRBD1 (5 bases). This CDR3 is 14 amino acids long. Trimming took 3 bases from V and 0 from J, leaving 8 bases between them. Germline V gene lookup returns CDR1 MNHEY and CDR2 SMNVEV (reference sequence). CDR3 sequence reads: CASSFRGVNTEAFF. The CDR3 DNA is TGTGCCAGCAGTTTCCGGGGGGTGAACACTGAAGCTTTCTTT.

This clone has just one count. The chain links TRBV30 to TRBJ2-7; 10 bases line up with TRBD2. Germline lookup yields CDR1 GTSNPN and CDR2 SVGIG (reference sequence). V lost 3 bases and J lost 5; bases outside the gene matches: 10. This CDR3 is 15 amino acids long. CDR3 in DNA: TGTGCCTGGAGCCGTCGGGCTAGCGGGAGTCACGAGCAGTACTTC. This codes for CAWSRRASGSHEQYF.

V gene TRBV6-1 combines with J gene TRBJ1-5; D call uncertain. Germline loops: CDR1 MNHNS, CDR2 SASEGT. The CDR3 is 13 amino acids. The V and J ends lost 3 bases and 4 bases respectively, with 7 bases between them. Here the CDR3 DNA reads TGTGCCAGCAGTGAGCGGGGTAATCAGCCCCAGCATTTT. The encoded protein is CASSERGNQPQHF.

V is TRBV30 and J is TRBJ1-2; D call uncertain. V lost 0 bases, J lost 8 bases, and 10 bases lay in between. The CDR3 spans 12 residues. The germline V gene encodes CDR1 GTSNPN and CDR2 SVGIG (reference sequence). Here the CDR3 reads CAWSVTGIGYTF. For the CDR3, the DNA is TGTGCCTGGAGTGTAACGGGGATAGGCTACACCTTC.

Here the CDR3 reads CASSRTAVNTEAFF. The CDR3 DNA reads as TGCGCCAGCAGCCGGACAGCCGTGAACACTGAAGCTTTCTTT. The genes are TRBV5-1 and TRBJ1-1; D may be TRBD1 (6 bases). CDR1 and CDR2 (germline): SGHRS, YFSETQ. There are 14 residues in the CDR3. Deletions cut 4 bases from V and 0 bases from J, with 10 bases between.

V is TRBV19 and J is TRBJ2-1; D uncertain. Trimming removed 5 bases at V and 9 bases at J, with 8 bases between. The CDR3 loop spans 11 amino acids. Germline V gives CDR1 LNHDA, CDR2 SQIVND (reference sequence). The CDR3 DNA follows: TGTGCCAGTAGTCGCGGAATTGAGCAGTTCTTC. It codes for CASSRGIEQFF.

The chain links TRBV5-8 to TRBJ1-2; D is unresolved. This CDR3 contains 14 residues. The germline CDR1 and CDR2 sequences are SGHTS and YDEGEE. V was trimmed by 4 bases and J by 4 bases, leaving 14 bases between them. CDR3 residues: CASSGPGLFYGYTF. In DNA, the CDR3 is TGTGCCAGCAGCGGACCTGGACTCTTCTATGGCTACACCTTC.

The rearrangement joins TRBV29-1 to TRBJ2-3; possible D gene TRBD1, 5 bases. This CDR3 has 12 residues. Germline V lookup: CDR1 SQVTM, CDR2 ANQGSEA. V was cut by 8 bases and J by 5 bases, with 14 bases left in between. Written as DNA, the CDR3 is TGCAGCTCGAAGACAGAACGAGATACGCAGTATTTT. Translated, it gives CSSKTERDTQYF.

The CDR3 loop is CASSPLVHTGELFF. The CDR3 nucleotides read TGTGCCAGCAGCCCCCTCGTCCACACCGGGGAGCTGTTTTTT. The chain uses TRBV7-3 and TRBJ2-2, with D unresolved. Trimming took off 5 bases at V and 3 bases at J, with 10 bases between the two ends. Per the germline V gene, CDR1 is SGHTA and CDR2 is FQGTGA. This CDR3 comprises 14 residues.

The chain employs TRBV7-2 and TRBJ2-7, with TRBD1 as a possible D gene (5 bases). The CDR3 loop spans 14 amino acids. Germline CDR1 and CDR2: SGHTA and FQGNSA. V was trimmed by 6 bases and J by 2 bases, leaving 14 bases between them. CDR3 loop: CASSWLRAPYEQYF. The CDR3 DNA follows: TGTGCCAGCAGTTGGCTCAGGGCCCCCTACGAGCAGTACTTC.